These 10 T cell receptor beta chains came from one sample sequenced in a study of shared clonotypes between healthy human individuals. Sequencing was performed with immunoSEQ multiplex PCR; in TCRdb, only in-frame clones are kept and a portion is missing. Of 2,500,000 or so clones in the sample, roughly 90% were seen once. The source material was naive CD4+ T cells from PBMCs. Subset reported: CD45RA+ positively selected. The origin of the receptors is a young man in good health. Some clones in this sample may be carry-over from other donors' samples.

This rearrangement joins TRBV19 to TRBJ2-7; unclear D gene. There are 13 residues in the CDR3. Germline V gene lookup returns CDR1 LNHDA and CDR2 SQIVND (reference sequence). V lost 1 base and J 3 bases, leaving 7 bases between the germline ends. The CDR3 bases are TGTGCCAGTAGTATAGTGGTAAACTACGAGCAGTACTTC. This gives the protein CASSIVVNYEQYF.

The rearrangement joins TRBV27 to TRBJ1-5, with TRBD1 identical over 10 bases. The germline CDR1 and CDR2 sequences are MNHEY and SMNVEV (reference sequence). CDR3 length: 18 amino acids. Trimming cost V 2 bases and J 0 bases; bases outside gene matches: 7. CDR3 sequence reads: CASSLRGQGPYSNQPQHF. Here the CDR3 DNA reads TGTGCCAGCAGTTTACGGGGACAGGGGCCCTATAGCAATCAGCCCCAGCATTTT.

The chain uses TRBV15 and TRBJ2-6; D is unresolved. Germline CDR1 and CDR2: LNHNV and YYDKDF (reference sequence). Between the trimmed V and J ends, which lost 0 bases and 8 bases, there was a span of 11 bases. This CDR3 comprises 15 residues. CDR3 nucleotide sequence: TGTGCCACCAGCAGAGACCTGGAAGGGTCCAACGTCCTGACTTTC. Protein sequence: CATSRDLEGSNVLTF.

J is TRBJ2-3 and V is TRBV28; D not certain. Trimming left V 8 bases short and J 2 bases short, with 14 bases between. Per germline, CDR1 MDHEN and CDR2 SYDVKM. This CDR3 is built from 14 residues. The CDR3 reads CASLSRVYTDTQYF. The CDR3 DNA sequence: TGTGCCAGCCTCTCCCGGGTATACACAGATACGCAGTATTTT.

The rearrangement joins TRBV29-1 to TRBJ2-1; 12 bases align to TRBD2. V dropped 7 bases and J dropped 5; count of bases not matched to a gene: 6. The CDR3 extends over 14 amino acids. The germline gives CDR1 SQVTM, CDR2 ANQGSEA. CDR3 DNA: TGCAGCGACCCGACTAGCGGGAGTCACAATGAGCAGTTCTTC. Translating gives CSDPTSGSHNEQFF.

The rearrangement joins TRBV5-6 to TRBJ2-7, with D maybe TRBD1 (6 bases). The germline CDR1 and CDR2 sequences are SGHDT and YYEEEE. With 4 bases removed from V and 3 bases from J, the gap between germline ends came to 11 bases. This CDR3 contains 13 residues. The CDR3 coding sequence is TGTGCCAGCAGCCGGACAGCAATCTACGAGCAGTACTTC. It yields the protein CASSRTAIYEQYF.

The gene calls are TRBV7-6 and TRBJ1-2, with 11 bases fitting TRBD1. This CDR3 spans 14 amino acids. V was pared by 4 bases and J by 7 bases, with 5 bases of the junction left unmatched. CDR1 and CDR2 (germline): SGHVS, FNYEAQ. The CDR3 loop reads CASSSGTGGSGYTF. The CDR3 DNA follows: TGTGCCAGCAGCTCGGGGACAGGGGGTAGTGGCTACACCTTC.

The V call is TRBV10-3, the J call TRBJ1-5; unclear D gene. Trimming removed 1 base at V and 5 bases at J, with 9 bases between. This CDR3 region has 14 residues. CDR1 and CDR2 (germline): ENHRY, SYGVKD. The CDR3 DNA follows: TGTGCCATCAGTGAGTTAGGGAGTGATCAGCCCCAGCATTTT. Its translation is CAISELGSDQPQHF.

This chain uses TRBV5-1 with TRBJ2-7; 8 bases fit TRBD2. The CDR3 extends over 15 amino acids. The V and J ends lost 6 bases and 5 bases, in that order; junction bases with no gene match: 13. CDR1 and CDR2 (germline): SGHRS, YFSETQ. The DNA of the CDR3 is TGCGCCAGCACCATCCAGGCGGCGGGGGGCCACGAGCAGTACTTC. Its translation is CASTIQAAGGHEQYF.

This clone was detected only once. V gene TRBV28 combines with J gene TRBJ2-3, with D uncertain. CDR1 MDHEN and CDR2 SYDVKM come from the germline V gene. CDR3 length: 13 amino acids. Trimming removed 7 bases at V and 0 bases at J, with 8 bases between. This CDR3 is CASKRTSTDTQYF. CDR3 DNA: TGTGCCAGCAAACGGACCAGCACAGATACGCAGTATTTT.